Below, 23 T cell receptor beta chains from the same sample are listed, as sequenced in a study of cytomegalovirus exposure and HLA in healthy donors. PCR used 60 Vbeta primers and 13 Jbeta primers. Sequencing was performed with immunoSEQ multiplex PCR; in TCRdb, only in-frame clones are kept and a portion is missing. The repertoire holds more than 95,000 clones, with around three quarters as singletons. Material: PBMCs. These receptors originate from a man aged 25 to 45 in good health and CMV-seronegative.

V gene TRBV10-1 combines with J gene TRBJ1-3; no clear D gene. Per the germline V gene, CDR1 is WNHNN and CDR2 is SYGVQD (reference sequence). The CDR3 totals 13 residues. Trimming stripped 6 bases from V and 0 bases from J, with 6 bases between. CDR3 sequence reads: CASSQDSGNTIYF. CDR3 in DNA: TGCGCCAGCAGCCAGGACTCTGGAAACACCATATATTTT.

V gene TRBV6-6 combines with J gene TRBJ2-1; 14 bases are shared with TRBD2. The CDR3 sequence is 15 residues long. CDR1 is MNHNY and CDR2 is SVGAGI in the germline V gene (reference sequence). The ends lost 6 bases at V and 3 bases at J; junction bases unmatched: 1. The CDR3 is CASRGTSGSYNEQFF. CDR3 sequence (DNA): TGTGCCAGCAGAGGGACTAGCGGGAGCTACAATGAGCAGTTCTTC.

The chain uses TRBV7-2 and TRBJ2-7; D is perhaps TRBD1 (6 bases). The CDR3 is 13 amino acids. V lost 3 bases to trimming and J lost 6 bases, with 12 bases between them. CDR1 is SGHTA, CDR2 FQGNSA, per germline. Here the CDR3 DNA reads TGTGCCAGCAGCTTCCTACAGGGTAGCGAGCAGTACTTC. This translates into CASSFLQGSEQYF.

CDR3 in DNA: TGTGCCAGCAGCTTCGTAGGGACAGGGGGACTACGGACCCAGTACTTC. Protein sequence: CASSFVGTGGLRTQYF. The chain employs TRBV7-9 and TRBJ2-5, with 11 nucleotides matching TRBD1. The CDR3 runs 16 residues. Germline trimming cut 3 bases from V and 7 bases from J; bases unmatched to any gene: 10. The germline V gene encodes CDR1 SEHNR and CDR2 FQNEAQ (reference sequence).

The chain joins TRBV29-1 to TRBJ1-2; 7 nucleotides match TRBD1. V dropped 5 bases and J dropped 6; count of bases not matched to a gene: 9. Germline values: CDR1 SQVTM, CDR2 ANQGSEA. CDR3 size: 13 residues. CDR3 nucleotides: TGCAGCGTTCCCCCGACAGGGTCAAATGGCTACACCTTC. Amino acid sequence: CSVPPTGSNGYTF.

The CDR3 nucleotides are TGTGCCAGCTCACCATTCGTGGACAGCAGACACGAGCAGTACTTC. The encoded protein is CASSPFVDSRHEQYF. The chain employs TRBV18 and TRBJ2-7; tentatively, D is TRBD1 (6 bases). The germline V gene encodes CDR1 KGHSH and CDR2 LQKENI. There are 15 residues in the CDR3. With 2 bases removed from V and 5 bases from J, the gap between germline ends came to 16 bases.

The V and J genes are TRBV28 and TRBJ1-1; 7 bases agree with TRBD1. The CDR3 runs 12 residues. CDR1 and CDR2 (germline): MDHEN, SYDVKM. Trimming cost V 2 bases and J 8 bases; bases outside gene matches: 2. The DNA of the CDR3 is TGTGCCAGCAGTTTAAGAGGGGGCGAAGCTTTCTTT. Translating gives CASSLRGGEAFF.

This clone was counted between two and nine times. The chain has TRBV27 and TRBJ1-1; D gene unclear. The CDR3 sequence is 17 residues long. The ends were cut back, 5 bases at V and 2 bases at J, with 21 bases in the middle. Germline assignment: CDR1 MNHEY and CDR2 SMNVEV (reference sequence). CDR3 bases: TGTGCCAGCAGTCAAGTCTATCCCCCGACAATCAACACTGAAGCTTTCTTT. As protein: CASSQVYPPTINTEAFF.

This chain uses TRBV7-2 with TRBJ1-6; 10 nucleotides match TRBD1. The CDR3 covers 14 residues. Per the germline V gene, CDR1 is SGHTA and CDR2 is FQGNSA. Trimming took 6 bases from V and 9 from J; bases not matched to a gene: 5. The CDR3 region has the DNA TGTGCCAGCAGACGGACAGGGGGAATTTCACCCCTCCACTTT. It translates to CASRRTGGISPLHF.

This chain joins TRBV9 and TRBJ2-3; D is possibly TRBD1 (5 bases). The CDR3 runs 13 residues. CDR1 and CDR2 from the germline V gene are SGDLS and YYNGEE. The V gene lost 4 bases and the J gene lost 5 bases, with 11 bases spanning the gap. The CDR3 reads CASSPQGIDTQYF. Written as DNA, the CDR3 is TGTGCCAGCAGCCCTCAGGGAATAGATACGCAGTATTTT.

CDR3 bases: TGTGCCAGCAGCGTAGACAGGGAGCAGTTCTTC. It yields the protein CASSVDREQFF. This chain uses TRBV9 with TRBJ2-1; tentative D call: TRBD1 (5 bases). In germline, CDR1 is SGDLS, CDR2 YYNGEE. This CDR3 has 11 amino acids. V lost 0 bases and J 10 bases, leaving 5 bases between the germline ends. Full variable domain (missing parts from reference TRBV9 and TRBJ2-1): DSGVTQTPKHLITATGQRVTLRCSPRSGDLSVYWYQQSLDQGLQFLIQYYNGEERAKGNILERFSAQQFPDLHSELNLSSLELGDSALYFCASSVDREQFFGPGTRLTVL.

The rearrangement uses TRBV6-5 and TRBJ1-2; no definite D call. This CDR3 is 13 amino acids long. Germline-derived CDR1 and CDR2 are MNHEY and SVGAGI. Trimming took 6 bases from V and 2 from J, leaving 10 bases between them. For the CDR3, the DNA is TGTGCCAGCAGGATGGACTCGAACTATGGCTACACCTTC. Residues: CASRMDSNYGYTF.

The V call is TRBV30, the J call TRBJ2-1; no clear D. CDR1 is GTSNPN and CDR2 is SVGIG in the germline V gene (reference sequence). The CDR3 length is 13 residues. V was trimmed by 2 bases and J by 0 bases, leaving 5 bases between them. This CDR3 reads CAWSMYSYNEQFF. In nucleotides, the CDR3 is TGTGCCTGGAGTATGTACTCCTACAATGAGCAGTTCTTC.

This clone was counted a single time. The gene calls are TRBV28 and TRBJ2-5, with no clear D. Germline values: CDR1 MDHEN, CDR2 SYDVKM. The germline V and J ends were trimmed by 3 bases and 11 bases, with 10 bases remaining between them. The CDR3 totals 11 residues. CDR3 in DNA: TGTGCCAGCAGTTTGGTTGGAGAGCAGTACTTC. Protein: CASSLVGEQYF.

This clone was found once. The gene calls are TRBV5-1 and TRBJ2-5; TRBD2 agrees at 7 bases. Unmatched junction bases numbered 8, after V lost 0 bases and J lost 6 bases. The CDR3 has 15 residues. Germline CDR1 is SGHRS and CDR2 is YFSETQ. CDR3 DNA: TGCGCCAGCAGCTTGGATGCAGGGAGGGGAAAGACCCAGTACTTC. Translating gives CASSLDAGRGKTQYF.

V usage is TRBV10-1 and J usage is TRBJ2-7, with a weak D call TRBD1 (6 bases). Trimming shortened V by 8 bases and J by 2 bases, and 19 bases separated the two germline ends. CDR1 is WNHNN, CDR2 SYGVQD, per germline (reference sequence). The CDR3 is 15 residues long. DNA of the CDR3: TGCGCCAGCGAACGATTTAAGGGGGTCCCCTACGAGCAGTACTTC. As protein: CASERFKGVPYEQYF.

This rearrangement joins TRBV18 to TRBJ2-6, with 15 bases matching TRBD2. Germline-derived CDR1 and CDR2 are KGHSH and LQKENI. The CDR3 is 22 amino acids. V dropped 3 bases and J dropped 0; count of bases not matched to a gene: 12. The CDR3 protein is CASSPQDPWTSGRVSGANVLTF. DNA of the CDR3: TGTGCCAGCTCACCCCAGGACCCTTGGACTAGCGGGAGGGTCTCTGGGGCCAACGTCCTGACTTTC. Based on the CDR3 plus reference TRBV18 and TRBJ2-6, the full variable domain is NAGVMQNPRHLVRRRGQEARLRCSPMKGHSHVYWYRQLPEEGLKFMVYLQKENIIDESGMPKERFSAEFPKEGPSILRIQQVVRGDSAAYFCASSPQDPWTSGRVSGANVLTFGAGSRLTVL.

This clone is a singleton in its sample. The chain couples TRBV30 to TRBJ2-3, with D possibly TRBD1 on 6 matching bases. V was shortened by 3 bases and J by 4 bases, with 11 bases between the two germline ends. The CDR3 length is 13 residues. The germline CDR1 and CDR2 sequences are GTSNPN and SVGIG (reference sequence). Here the CDR3 DNA reads TGTGCCTGGAGCCCCGGGACACCAGATACGCAGTATTTT. Translated, it gives CAWSPGTPDTQYF.

The J gene is TRBJ1-5, the V gene TRBV19; TRBD1 is a possible D gene (5 bases). V was clipped by 8 bases and J by 3 bases, with 8 bases between them. The CDR3 runs to 12 residues. Germline loops: CDR1 LNHDA, CDR2 SQIVND (reference sequence). This chain's CDR3 is CASSGINQPQHF. Written as DNA, the CDR3 is TGTGCCAGTTCAGGGATCAATCAGCCCCAGCATTTT.

This chain joins TRBV2 and TRBJ2-7; D unclear. V gave up 3 bases and J gave up 4 bases, with 4 bases separating them. The CDR3 has 11 amino acids. Per the germline V gene, CDR1 is SNHLY and CDR2 is FYNNEI. The CDR3 nucleotides are TGTGCCAGCAGTGACCAGTACGAGCAGTACTTC. As protein: CASSDQYEQYF.

The chain joins TRBV19 to TRBJ2-5; D may be TRBD2 (7 bases). Germline values: CDR1 LNHDA, CDR2 SQIVND (reference sequence). V lost 1 base to trimming and J lost 7 bases, with 10 bases between them. This CDR3 region has 13 residues. The CDR3 DNA reads TGTGCCAGTAGTATAGCTGGGGGGGCGACCCAGTACTTC. Protein sequence: CASSIAGGATQYF. Combining the CDR3 with reference TRBV19 and TRBJ2-5 gives the whole variable domain DGGITQSPKYLFRKEGQNVTLSCEQNLNHDAMYWYRQDPGQGLRLIYYSQIVNDFQKGDIAEGYSVSREKKESFPLTVTSAQKNPTAFYLCASSIAGGATQYFGPGTRLLVL.

V gene TRBV19 combines with J gene TRBJ2-5; TRBD2 matches at 7 bases. The tail of the sequence fits TRBJ2-7 better, so the J call may be wrong. This CDR3 region has 13 residues. Looked up from germline, CDR1 is LNHDA and CDR2 is SQIVND (reference sequence). CDR3 amino acids: CATSTAGRYEQYF. Written as DNA, the CDR3 is TGTGCCACCTCGACAGCGGGACGCTACGAGCAGTACTTC.

The chain couples TRBV21-1 to TRBJ1-1. TRBV21-1 is a known pseudogene. CDR3 length: 17 residues. The CDR3: CASSKALIRGMNTEAFF. The CDR3 coding sequence is TGTGCCAGCAGCAAAGCGCTAATTAGAGGGATGAACACTGAAGCTTTCTTT.